Shown below are 18 T cell receptor beta chains from a single sample sequenced in a study of blood T cell repertoires in COVID-19. Here immunoSEQ multiplex PCR was the method, and the copy in TCRdb shows in-frame clones only, minus some. This sample has about 190,000 clones, with 65% to 80% found just once. Input material: PBMCs or T cells enriched from blood (not recorded which). These receptors were taken from a woman aged 45-59 years with acute COVID-19.

The table lists this clone with a few counts. This chain uses TRBV18 with TRBJ1-4, with unresolved D. The V and J ends lost 7 bases and 5 bases respectively, with 11 bases between them. The CDR3 loop spans 13 amino acids. The germline V gene encodes CDR1 KGHSH and CDR2 LQKENI. The CDR3 sequence: CASFPQNNEKLFF. CDR3 in DNA: TGTGCCAGCTTCCCGCAGAACAATGAAAAACTGTTTTTT.

The sample holds one count of this clone. V and J are TRBV18 and TRBJ1-6; the D gene is possibly TRBD1 (6 bases). CDR3 length: 14 residues. Germline V lookup: CDR1 KGHSH, CDR2 LQKENI. Trimming took off 6 bases at V and 7 bases at J, with 13 bases between the two ends. The CDR3 nucleotides are TGTGCCAGCTCCCGCGACAGGACCAATTCACCCCTCCACTTT. As protein: CASSRDRTNSPLHF.

This clone has just one count. At one of its ends the junction is not consistent with the germline gene, which may arise from a read error. The J gene is TRBJ1-2, the V gene TRBV12-3 or TRBV12-4; 7 bases are shared with TRBD1. This CDR3 is 10 amino acids long. In nucleotides, the CDR3 is TGTGCCAGCAGTTTAGCCGGGACAGTCTTC. Encoded protein: CASSLAGTVF.

This sequence joins TRBV7-2 and TRBJ2-5, with TRBD2 matching 8 bases. Trimming cost V 5 bases and J 2 bases; bases outside gene matches: 10. Germline V gene lookup returns CDR1 SGHTA and CDR2 FQGNSA. The CDR3 consists of 16 residues. The CDR3 sequence is CASSLQTSARQETQYF. The CDR3 nucleotides read TGTGCCAGCAGCCTTCAGACTAGCGCTCGACAAGAGACCCAGTACTTC.

The chain couples TRBV5-4 to TRBJ1-2; TRBD1 matches at 9 bases. Germline lookup yields CDR1 SGHNT and CDR2 YYREEE (reference sequence). The CDR3 totals 17 residues. Trimming took 4 bases from V and 5 from J; bases not matched to a gene: 15. CDR3 protein: CASSGGTRQGVKYGYTF. The CDR3 nucleotides are TGTGCCAGCAGCGGAGGGACCCGACAGGGGGTGAAGTATGGCTACACCTTC.

The gene calls are TRBV27 and TRBJ1-1; a weak D match, TRBD1 (6 bases). V shed 6 bases and J shed 4 bases, with 15 bases lying between them. The CDR3 is 14 residues long. The germline V gene encodes CDR1 MNHEY and CDR2 SMNVEV (reference sequence). This chain's CDR3 is CASSYQGFSTEAFF. The CDR3, as DNA: TGTGCCAGCAGCTATCAGGGGTTTAGCACTGAAGCTTTCTTT.

The chain couples TRBV6-6 to TRBJ1-2; a weak D match, TRBD1 (6 bases). The CDR3 has 14 amino acids. Germline V CDR1 and CDR2: MNHNY, SVGAGI (reference sequence). V was trimmed by 4 bases and J by 4 bases, leaving 13 bases between them. As DNA, the CDR3 is TGTGCCAGCAGTTCCGTGGACAGAGGCTATGGCTACACCTTC. This gives the protein CASSSVDRGYGYTF.

The gene calls are TRBV12-3 or TRBV12-4 and TRBJ2-3; 7 bases agree with TRBD1. This CDR3 region has 12 residues. After removal of 7 bases from V and 4 bases from J, the junction contained 2 bases not matched to a gene. Here the CDR3 reads CASNRGADTQYF. As DNA, the CDR3 is TGTGCCAGCAACAGGGGAGCAGATACGCAGTATTTT.

The chain combines TRBV7-9 with TRBJ2-1, with 14 positions matching TRBD2. J lost 2 bases, V lost 7 bases, and 10 bases had no gene match. Germline CDR1 is SEHNR and CDR2 is FQNEAQ (reference sequence). CDR3 size: 18 residues. The CDR3: CASIGGLAGARAYNEQFF. CDR3 nucleotides: TGTGCCAGCATCGGGGGACTAGCGGGGGCCCGAGCCTACAATGAGCAGTTCTTC.

The chain joins TRBV29-1 to TRBJ1-1, with 9 bases lining up with TRBD1. The CDR3 is made up of 15 amino acids. Germline trimming cut 0 bases from V and 1 base from J; bases unmatched to any gene: 3. Germline lookup yields CDR1 SQVTM and CDR2 ANQGSEA. In nucleotides, the CDR3 is TGCAGCGTTGAAGAAGGGACAGGGAAGAACACTGAAGCTTTCTTT. Protein: CSVEEGTGKNTEAFF. The full variable domain, completed using reference TRBV29-1 and TRBJ1-1, is SAVISQKPSRDICQRGTSLTIQCQVDSQVTMMFWYRQQPGQSLTLIATANQGSEATYESGFVIDKFPISRPNLTFSTLTVSNMSPEDSSIYLCSVEEGTGKNTEAFFGQGTRLTVV.

The chain joins TRBV6-6 to TRBJ1-2, with a possible D match to TRBD1 (5 bases). V lost 8 bases and J 2 bases, leaving 12 bases between the germline ends. The length of the CDR3 is 13 residues. CDR1 is MNHNY and CDR2 is SVGAGI in the germline V gene (reference sequence). The CDR3 sequence is CASGGEYNYGYTF. The CDR3 region has the DNA TGTGCCAGCGGGGGGGAGTACAACTATGGCTACACCTTC.

This sequence joins TRBV12-3 or TRBV12-4 and TRBJ1-2, with D hard to call. This CDR3 comprises 12 residues. Trimming cost V 6 bases and J 8 bases, with 13 bases left between them. DNA for the CDR3: TGTGCCAGCAGACGGGAATCGCTGGGCTACACCTTC. This encodes CASRRESLGYTF.

This clone was found many times. The chain employs TRBV19 and TRBJ2-5; D perhaps matches TRBD1 (6 bases). The CDR3 length is 14 residues. Germline lookup yields CDR1 LNHDA and CDR2 SQIVND (reference sequence). V was clipped by 4 bases and J by 6 bases, with 15 bases between them. CDR3 bases: TGTGCCAGTAGTAGATCGCAGGGGAGACAGACCCAGTACTTC. Its translation is CASSRSQGRQTQYF.

This clone was found once. The V gene is TRBV12-1, the J gene TRBJ2-7; TRBD2, the D gene given by the table, was not confirmed from the DNA. TRBV12-1 corresponds to a pseudogene. The CDR3 is 16 residues long. In DNA, the CDR3 is TGTGCCAGCAGCTTTCCTTCGGGGGGAAAGACCTACGAGCAGTACGTC. Protein sequence: CASSFPSGGKTYEQYV.

This clone was observed once. Here the CDR3 DNA reads TGTGCCAGTAGTCCGGGGACAGGGCGAAACACCATATATTTT. This translates into CASSPGTGRNTIYF. The chain employs TRBV19 and TRBJ1-3, with 9 bases identical to TRBD1. The junction had 4 bases not matched to a gene; V was cut back by 5 bases and J by 5 bases. The CDR3 has 14 residues. CDR1 LNHDA and CDR2 SQIVND come from the germline V gene (reference sequence). Complete variable domain (other parts from reference TRBV19 and TRBJ1-3): DGGITQSPKYLFRKEGQNVTLSCEQNLNHDAMYWYRQDPGQGLRLIYYSQIVNDFQKGDIAEGYSVSREKKESFPLTVTSAQKNPTAFYLCASSPGTGRNTIYFGEGSWLTVV.

V gene TRBV19 combines with J gene TRBJ2-2; D may be TRBD2 (6 bases). V dropped 2 bases and J dropped 10 bases, with 20 bases sitting between them. The germline V gene has CDR1 LNHDA and CDR2 SQIVND (reference sequence). The CDR3 has 16 amino acids. The CDR3, as DNA: TGTGCCAGTAGTATAAGTGGGGCTAGCGCCTGGGAGGAGCTGTTTTTT. It is translated as CASSISGASAWEELFF. Supplemented by reference TRBV19 and TRBJ2-2, the full variable domain reads DGGITQSPKYLFRKEGQNVTLSCEQNLNHDAMYWYRQDPGQGLRLIYYSQIVNDFQKGDIAEGYSVSREKKESFPLTVTSAQKNPTAFYLCASSISGASAWEELFFGEGSRLTVL.

The chain combines TRBV3-1 (or the pseudogene TRBV3-2) with TRBJ2-2; weak D call: TRBD1 (6 bases). This CDR3 spans 15 amino acids. Germline V lookup: CDR1 LGHDT, CDR2 YNNKEL (reference sequence). V was clipped by 7 bases and J by 1 base, with 13 bases between them. The CDR3 DNA is TGTGCCAGCAACTCTCTGGACAGGAACACCGGGGAGCTGTTTTTT. Protein product: CASNSLDRNTGELFF.

CDR3 sequence: CASRLTGLAGSRGNTGELFF. For the CDR3, the DNA is TGTGCCAGTAGACTCACGGGACTAGCGGGGTCCCGGGGCAACACCGGGGAGCTGTTTTTT. The rearrangement links TRBV19 to TRBJ2-2; TRBD2 matches at 13 bases. The germline V gene has CDR1 LNHDA and CDR2 SQIVND (reference sequence). The J segment lost 2 bases and the V segment lost 6 bases, leaving 15 bases of the junction unmatched. The CDR3 contains 20 residues.